Included here is one T cell receptor beta chain sequence, with context. Its matching antigen is unknown. The sample comes from a study of cytomegalovirus exposure and HLA in healthy donors. Study-level results: TCR beta chains associated with HLA were, in a later analysis, more clonally expanded than equally common others.

The CDR3 loop spans 14 amino acids. Germline CDR1 and CDR2: SGDLS and YYNGEE. Trimming pared 0 bases from V and 6 bases from J, leaving 12 bases between. Primers included in the PCR were 60 Vbeta and 13 Jbeta primers. Study processing details: About 11 million of 80 million or so unique TCR beta chains were shared, per a later count. Here immunoSEQ multiplex PCR was the method, and the copy in TCRdb shows in-frame clones only, minus some. V and J calls and clone size are copied from that table; D and trimming were computed from the DNA. Found here are 85,000 to 100,000 clones, more than 70% of them singletons; the top ten hold approximately 3.9%.

The chain has TRBV9 and TRBJ1-1; D might be TRBD1 (5 bases). Material: PBMCs. This sequence originates from a woman aged 40 to 50 in good health and CMV-seronegative. DNA of the CDR3: TGTGCCAGCAGCGTAGTTGGGGGGAGCTCTGAAGCTTTCTTT. Its translation is CASSVVGGSSEAFF.